This T cell receptor (beta chain) appears in the sequencing data of a study of a mutant IDH1 vaccine in newly diagnosed glioma. Study details: Treated patients had a mean age of 40.4 years and a roughly 62% male, approximately 38% female split.

In the case of this clone: No antigen is known for it.

Time point noted: week 47, end of study. Vaccinated patients received 300 ug of mutant IDH1 20-mer peptide per dose, with topical imiquimod. Some clones are missing from TCRdb's copy, which holds only in-frame ones; the method was immunoSEQ multiplex PCR. The table lists about 54,000 clones, 75% to 90% of them singletons, with approximately 3.5% in the top ten. The CDR3 loop spans 11 amino acids. The germline V gene encodes CDR1 LNHDA and CDR2 SQIVND (reference sequence). Trimming removed 6 bases at V and 4 bases at J, with 4 bases between. The TCR comes from a woman aged 45-59 years with glioma. V and J are TRBV19 and TRBJ1-3; D is unresolved. This sample comprised PBMCs, obtained from a glioma patient whose treatment included an IDH1 peptide vaccine. CDR3 coding DNA: TGTGCCAGTAGGTCGGGAAACACCATATATTTT. Protein product: CASRSGNTIYF.